This is a list of T cell receptor beta chains from one sample in a study of T cell responses to AZD1222 COVID-19 vaccine. TCRdb's copy holds only in-frame clones and misses some; the assay was immunoSEQ multiplex PCR. The sample has more than 75,000 clones, roughly nine tenths seen once. This sample comprised peripheral blood, obtained on day 0 of AZD1222 vaccination. These receptors came from an adult in good health. The conserved cysteine and the conserved F or W are not part of the CDR3 here. Rows give clone size only sometimes, using once, few, many, or a class for an expanded clone.

size | V | CDR3
. | TRBV30 | AWRETGNEKLF
. | TRBV5-4 | ASSSANIAKNIQY
. | TRBV5-8 | ASSQNYGYT
. | TRBV30 | AWSWDEEAF
once | TRBV6-5 | ASSYAGQGAYEQY
. | TRBV29-1 | SVERQGNTEAF
. | TRBV20-1 | SANGRRRQY
once | TRBV5-1 | ASSLGDRAISYGYT
. | TRBV7-2 | ASSLAGGTAYTEAF
. | TRBV2 | ASSGQFTDTQY
. | TRBV12-5 | ASGLIYYLSGSPSEQF
. | TRBV12-3/TRBV12-4 | ASSLLPADTQY
. | TRBV6-4 | ASMPLGGYGYT
. | TRBV2 | ASSVGASGYT
. | TRBV10-3 | AISESIGYGYT
. | TRBV6-1 | ASSDWGLTSGNTIY
. | TRBV19 | ASNPTGPQPQH
. | TRBV5-4 | ASSLDSGQNTGELF
. | TRBV19 | ASSTQQGNTEAF
once | TRBV4-1 | ASSRGQVGMNTEAF
. | TRBV4-3 | ASSQEWQGWEKLF
once | TRBV6-5 | ASDGQTNTEAF
. | TRBV29-1 | SVPAPGRQADRLF
. | TRBV30 | AWSLETGSTDTQY
. | TRBV11-2 | ASSFGRNTIY
many | TRBV7-2 | ASSLFGGSNDNEQF
. | TRBV19 | ASSIGRQGREPQH
. | TRBV27 | ASSPLGGGARTGELF
. | TRBV5-5 | ASSNPKTGSETQY
. | TRBV4-1 | ASSQKTGLAGGSDTQY
. | TRBV18 | ASSPLNSGTGSAEQY
. | TRBV2 | ASTPVGSAARKLH
. | TRBV5-1 | ASSLRQGVSVEQY
. | TRBV18 | ASSPGRGGSYNEQF
. | TRBV28 | ATRDRGTEAF
. | TRBV7-9 | ASPLAVMNTEAF
few | TRBV15 | ATSRDGGYTEAF
once | TRBV9 | ASRSDVGAAYGYT
. | TRBV30 | AWSGRNQPQH
. | TRBV6-5 | ATTMGDPNTEAF
. | TRBV6-4 | ASSDSSGGANEQF
. | TRBV27 | ASSSRTGPSYEQY
. | TRBV9 | ASSVFVRDTQY